This T cell receptor beta chain emerged from a study of shared clonotypes between healthy human individuals. V shed 5 bases and J 7 bases; nucleotides not matched to a gene: 4. Germline-derived CDR1 and CDR2 are MDHEN and SYDVKM. There are 12 residues in the CDR3. This clone was observed once. Antigen: not known. Here immunoSEQ multiplex PCR was the method, and the copy in TCRdb shows in-frame clones only, minus some. The sample comprises around 550,000 clones, roughly 96% of which are singletons, and over 0.095% rests with the top ten. Study-level points and caveats: With several donors compared, around 5% of naive CD4 clonotypes were shared. Non-shared clonotypes displayed generation probabilities falling below those of clonotypes present in all four donors.

Naive CD8 cells lacked CD45RO, underwent positive selection for CCR7 and left out terminally differentiated effector memory CD45RA+ cells. The clonotype originates from a woman in her thirties in good health. V is TRBV28 and J is TRBJ2-7; 8 bases fit TRBD1. The sequenced sample was naive CD8+ T cells sorted from blood. In DNA, the CDR3 is TGTGCCAGCAGTGAGACAGGGGTTGAGCAGTACTTC. Amino acid sequence: CASSETGVEQYF.